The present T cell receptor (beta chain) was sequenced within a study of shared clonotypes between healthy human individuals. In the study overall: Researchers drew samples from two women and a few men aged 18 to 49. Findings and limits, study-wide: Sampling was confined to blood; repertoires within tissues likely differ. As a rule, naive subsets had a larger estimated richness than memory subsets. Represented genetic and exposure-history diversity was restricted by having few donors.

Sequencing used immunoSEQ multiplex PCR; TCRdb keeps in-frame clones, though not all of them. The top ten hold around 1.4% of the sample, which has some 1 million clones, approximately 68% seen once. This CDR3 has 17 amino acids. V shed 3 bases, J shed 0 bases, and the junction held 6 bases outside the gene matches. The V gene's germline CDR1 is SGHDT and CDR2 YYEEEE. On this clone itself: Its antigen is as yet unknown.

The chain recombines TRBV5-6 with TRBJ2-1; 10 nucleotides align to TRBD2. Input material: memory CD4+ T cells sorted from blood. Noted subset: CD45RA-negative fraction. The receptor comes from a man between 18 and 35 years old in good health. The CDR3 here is CASSWTSGRSSYNEQFF. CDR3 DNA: TGTGCCAGCAGCTGGACTAGCGGACGGAGCTCCTACAATGAGCAGTTCTTC.